Sequencing of this T cell receptor beta chain was carried out in a study of response to subunit inactivated influenza vaccine. This clonotype was seen only a few times. Its cognate antigen is unknown. V lost 3 bases and J lost 11, with 10 bases in between. The germline V gene has CDR1 SQVTM and CDR2 ANQGSEA. The CDR3 has 10 residues. TCRdb re-called the RT-PCR reads through MiXCR, storing one row per CDR3 protein. The sample has approximately 730,000 distinct CDR3 sequences, roughly 13% seen once. Study-wide results and limits: The authors offered the suggestion that each seasonal influenza vaccination recruits few new T cells.

This TCR derives from a man over 45 who received an inactivated influenza vaccine. The chain joins TRBV29-1 to TRBJ1-1, with D unclear. Sequencing was performed on PBMCs from blood, taken 14 to 15 days before vaccination. CDR3 in DNA: TGCAGCGTTGATCTGGGTAGGGCTTTCTTT. This translates into CSVDLGRAFF.